These 2 T cell receptor beta chains were sequenced from one sample in a study of shared clonotypes between healthy human individuals. Only in-frame clones appear in the TCRdb table, and some are missing; sequencing was by immunoSEQ multiplex PCR. The sample gives roughly 2 million clones, 85% to 95% of which show up once; roughly 0.13% is in the top ten. The sample consisted of naive CD4+ T cells sorted from blood. The subset is: CD45RA+ positively selected. These TCRs come from a man younger than 35 in good health.

As to this clone: A read error may produce the germline difference seen at one junction end. This chain links TRBV7-7 with TRBJ2-1, with D perhaps matching TRBD2 (5 bases). The CDR3 loop spans 13 amino acids. Germline V gene data show CDR1 as SSHAT and CDR2 as FNYEAQ (reference sequence). The DNA for the CDR3 is TGTGCTAGCAGCTCGGGATTTTCCAATGAGCAGTTCTTC. This gives the protein CASSSGFSNEQFF.

This clone was detected once. The chain combines TRBV4-2 with TRBJ1-6, with a tentative D call TRBD1 (5 bases). The germline V and J ends were trimmed by 0 bases and 7 bases, with 13 bases remaining between them. The germline V gene has CDR1 LGHNA and CDR2 YNFKEQ. The CDR3 spans 16 residues. The CDR3 nucleotides are TGTGCCAGCAGCCAAGACCTTGCGGGGCGAAATTCACCCCTCCACTTT. It is translated as CASSQDLAGRNSPLHF.